This T cell receptor beta chain was observed in a study of blood T cell repertoires in COVID-19. The wider study: Whether acute or convalescent, the COVID-19 samples came from the United States, Italy and Spain. The analysed material was cDNA or gDNA that came from T cells, B-cell-depleted T cells, or PBMCs.

Original data processing: By means of reference gene primer amplification, nucleated cell counts were estimated. Assay: immunoSEQ multiplex PCR; the TCRdb copy retains only in-frame clones and omits some. D and trimming come from the DNA, and the V and J calls and clone size come from that table. Here the sample spans tens of thousands of clones, around 88% being singletons. Germline V gives CDR1 SGHRS, CDR2 YFSETQ. This CDR3 is built from 12 residues. V gave up 3 bases and J gave up 9 bases, with 10 bases separating them. Material for sequencing was peripheral blood. This chain connects TRBV5-1 to TRBJ2-1; D possibly corresponds to TRBD1 (5 bases). The sequence derives from a man aged 65 to 79 with acute or convalescent COVID-19. The CDR3 sequence is CASSSDQGEQFF. The CDR3 DNA is TGCGCCAGCAGCTCGGATCAGGGTGAGCAGTTCTTC.